This is a list of T cell receptor beta chains from one sample in a study of blood T cell repertoires in COVID-19. Libraries were prepared by immunoSEQ multiplex PCR; TCRdb keeps only in-frame clonotypes and omits some of them. This sample yields about 140,000 clones, of which more than 75% are seen a single time; roughly 14% belongs to the top ten. The sequenced material came from peripheral blood. The receptors were sampled from an elderly man with acute or convalescent COVID-19. Each CDR3 is given with its conserved first and last residue. A D gene is named only where the DNA matches it firmly. Clone size is shown for a subset of rows, as once, few, many or a class of expanded clone.

v_gene: TRBV5-4
d_gene: .
abundance: few
j_gene: TRBJ2-3
CDR3nt: TGTGCCAGCAGCTCGCGGGGTCCCGGAGCCACAGATACGCAGTATTTT
CDR3aa: CASSSRGPGATDTQYF

v_gene: TRBV9
d_gene: TRBD1
abundance: .
j_gene: TRBJ2-3
CDR3nt: TGTGCCAGCAGCCCACGGGACAGTCTCCCAGATACGCAGTATTTT
CDR3aa: CASSPRDSLPDTQYF

v_gene: TRBV15
d_gene: TRBD1
abundance: once
j_gene: TRBJ1-1
CDR3nt: TGTGCCACCAGTAGAGATAAGGTTGGGACAGGGAACACTGAAGCTTTCTTT
CDR3aa: CATSRDKVGTGNTEAFF

v_gene: TRBV7-6
d_gene: .
abundance: .
j_gene: TRBJ2-7
CDR3nt: TGTGCCAGCAGCTTAGTAATGGGAGGCTCCTACGAGCAGTACTTC
CDR3aa: CASSLVMGGSYEQYF

v_gene: TRBV6-2/TRBV6-3
d_gene: TRBD1
abundance: .
j_gene: TRBJ1-2
CDR3nt: TGTGCCAGCAGTTACCTCTGGGACAGGGTTTACGGCTACACCTTC
CDR3aa: CASSYLWDRVYGYTF

v_gene: TRBV10-3
d_gene: .
abundance: few
j_gene: TRBJ2-1
CDR3nt: TGTGCCATAGAGGGGGATCACAATGAGCAGTTCTTC
CDR3aa: CAIEGDHNEQFF

v_gene: TRBV6-1
d_gene: .
abundance: .
j_gene: TRBJ1-4
CDR3nt: TGTGCCAGCAGTGAAGGACTTCTGGTCGGCGAAAAACTGTTTTTT
CDR3aa: CASSEGLLVGEKLFF

v_gene: TRBV18
d_gene: TRBD1
abundance: .
j_gene: TRBJ1-1
CDR3nt: TGTGCCAGCTCATACAGGGGGAACACTGAAGCTTTCTTT
CDR3aa: CASSYRGNTEAFF

v_gene: TRBV2
d_gene: .
abundance: once
j_gene: TRBJ1-5
CDR3nt: TGTGCCAGCAATAGAGGTAATCAGCCCCAGCATTTT
CDR3aa: CASNRGNQPQHF

v_gene: TRBV6-4
d_gene: .
abundance: .
j_gene: TRBJ1-5
CDR3nt: TGTGCCAGCACCCCGCGGTCTCATCAAGAGCTTTATAGCAATCAGCCCCAGCATTTT
CDR3aa: CASTPRSHQELYSNQPQHF

v_gene: TRBV6-5
d_gene: .
abundance: .
j_gene: TRBJ1-6
CDR3nt: TGTGCCAGCGGATCGAAGGGCGGGTCACCCCTCCACTTT
CDR3aa: CASGSKGGSPLHF

v_gene: TRBV11-2
d_gene: TRBD2
abundance: .
j_gene: TRBJ2-5
CDR3nt: TGTGCCAGCAGCTTAGAATTGGCTAGCGGGGTCCCCCAGTACTTC
CDR3aa: CASSLELASGVPQYF

v_gene: TRBV5-3
d_gene: .
abundance: few
j_gene: TRBJ1-2
CDR3nt: TGTGCCAGAAGCTTGGATCTCTATGGCTACACCTTC
CDR3aa: CARSLDLYGYTF

v_gene: TRBV19
d_gene: .
abundance: .
j_gene: TRBJ1-1
CDR3nt: TGTGCCAGTAGTATAGGCGGACAGACCCAAGCTTTCTTT
CDR3aa: CASSIGGQTQAFF

v_gene: TRBV7-3
d_gene: .
abundance: .
j_gene: TRBJ1-4
CDR3nt: TGTGCCAGCAGCTTAAACGGAGTTGCAACTAATGAAAAACTGTTTTTT
CDR3aa: CASSLNGVATNEKLFF

v_gene: TRBV7-2
d_gene: .
abundance: few
j_gene: TRBJ1-1
CDR3nt: TGTGCCAGCAGCTTTAGACACCGGAACACTGAAGCTTTCTTT
CDR3aa: CASSFRHRNTEAFF

v_gene: TRBV15
d_gene: TRBD1
abundance: .
j_gene: TRBJ1-6
CDR3nt: TGTGCCACCAGCAAGTTGGGACAGTATAATTCACCCCTCCACTTT
CDR3aa: CATSKLGQYNSPLHF

v_gene: TRBV4-1
d_gene: .
abundance: few
j_gene: TRBJ2-5
CDR3nt: TGCGCCAGCAGCCAAGATAGTGTCGGGGGTCCAGAGACCCAGTACTTC
CDR3aa: CASSQDSVGGPETQYF

v_gene: TRBV5-6
d_gene: TRBD1
abundance: .
j_gene: TRBJ1-2
CDR3nt: TGTGCCAGCAGGTGGGGCACAGGGGGCACATATGGCTACACCTTC
CDR3aa: CASRWGTGGTYGYTF

v_gene: TRBV5-1
d_gene: TRBD1
abundance: .
j_gene: TRBJ2-7
CDR3nt: TGCGCCAGCAGCTTGGACGGGACAGGGAGTAGTTACGAGCAGTACTTC
CDR3aa: CASSLDGTGSSYEQYF

v_gene: TRBV18
d_gene: TRBD1
abundance: .
j_gene: TRBJ2-7
CDR3nt: TGTGCCAGCTCACCGGGTGCGCAGGGGGATATTATTATTGAGCAGTACTTC
CDR3aa: CASSPGAQGDIIIEQYF

v_gene: TRBV6-5
d_gene: TRBD2
abundance: .
j_gene: TRBJ2-5
CDR3nt: TGTGCCAGCATATTAGCGGGGCCCCAAGAGACCCAGTACTTC
CDR3aa: CASILAGPQETQYF

v_gene: TRBV6-5
d_gene: TRBD1
abundance: .
j_gene: TRBJ2-2
CDR3nt: TGTGCCAGGGACAGGGTAGCAATCACCGGGGAGCTGTTTTTT
CDR3aa: CARDRVAITGELFF

v_gene: TRBV18
d_gene: .
abundance: .
j_gene: TRBJ2-3
CDR3nt: TGTGCCAGCTCACCAATTCAGGGCACAGATACGCAGTATTTT
CDR3aa: CASSPIQGTDTQYF